Shown below are 11 T cell receptor beta chains from a single sample sequenced in a study of Ad26.COV2.S vaccination and SARS-CoV-2 variants. Clones were read by immunoSEQ multiplex PCR, and TCRdb kept only the in-frame ones, dropping some. The top ten hold under 2% of the sample, which has roughly 320,000 clones, around 84% seen once. Treatment noted: roughly 20 received Ad26.COV2.S at low or high dose, single or two shots; a few received placebo; per-sample allocation not given. Samples came from day 63 after the first vaccine or placebo injection. The source was peripheral blood, collected in a trial of Ad26.COV2.S vaccine versus placebo. The receptors here all came from a person between 18 and 60 years old who received the Ad26.COV2.S COVID-19 vaccine or a placebo.

J is TRBJ1-2 and V is TRBV7-9, with no clear D. Germline CDR1 reads SEHNR; CDR2 reads FQNEAQ (reference sequence). Trimming took off 1 base at V and 2 bases at J, with 5 bases between the two ends. The CDR3 sequence is 13 residues long. The CDR3 DNA sequence: TGTGCCAGCAGCTTAGACCAGAACTATGGCTACACCTTC. Protein: CASSLDQNYGYTF. Supplemented by reference TRBV7-9 and TRBJ1-2, the full variable domain reads DTGVSQNPRHKITKRGQNVTFRCDPISEHNRLYWYRQTLGQGPEFLTYFQNEAQLEKSRLLSDRFSAERPKGSFSTLEIQRTEQGDSAMYLCASSLDQNYGYTFGSGTRLTVV.

The chain is built from TRBV10-3 and TRBJ2-7; D uncertain. There are 15 residues in the CDR3. V was pared by 4 bases and J by 0 bases, with 13 bases between. Germline CDR1 and CDR2: ENHRY and SYGVKD. CDR3 nucleotides: TGTGCCATCAGTGTCCCAGGCCCGAGCTCCTACGAGCAGTACTTC. Translation gives CAISVPGPSSYEQYF.

The chain combines TRBV7-9 with TRBJ2-3; D not resolved. The V gene lost 3 bases and the J gene lost 4 bases, with 2 bases spanning the gap. From germline, CDR1 is SEHNR and CDR2 FQNEAQ (reference sequence). The length of the CDR3 is 11 residues. CDR3 in amino acids: CASSFSDTQYF. Written as DNA, the CDR3 is TGTGCCAGCAGCTTCTCAGATACGCAGTATTTT. The complete variable domain, with remaining parts taken from reference TRBV7-9 and TRBJ2-3, reads DTGVSQNPRHKITKRGQNVTFRCDPISEHNRLYWYRQTLGQGPEFLTYFQNEAQLEKSRLLSDRFSAERPKGSFSTLEIQRTEQGDSAMYLCASSFSDTQYFGPGTRLTVL.

This chain links TRBV18 with TRBJ1-2; unclear D gene. V lost 3 bases and J 3 bases, leaving 11 bases between the germline ends. Germline lookup yields CDR1 KGHSH and CDR2 LQKENI. The CDR3 loop spans 14 amino acids. This CDR3 reads CASSPVLGYYGYTF. For the CDR3, the DNA is TGTGCCAGCTCACCCGTGTTGGGGTACTATGGCTACACCTTC.

The chain recombines TRBV6-6 with TRBJ1-1; no definite D call. Looked up from germline, CDR1 is MNHNY and CDR2 is SVGAGI (reference sequence). This CDR3 contains 12 residues. V was pared by 2 bases and J by 3 bases, with 4 bases between. CDR3 nucleotide sequence: TGTGCCAGCAGTTACCAGTACACTGAAGCTTTCTTT. It yields the protein CASSYQYTEAFF.

This chain connects TRBV5-6 to TRBJ1-6; no firm D call. Germline V lookup: CDR1 SGHDT, CDR2 YYEEEE. The CDR3 spans 14 residues. Between the trimmed V and J ends, which lost 4 bases and 8 bases, there was a span of 13 bases. CDR3: CASSREAGHSPLHF. CDR3 in DNA: TGTGCCAGCAGCAGGGAAGCGGGTCATTCACCCCTCCACTTT.

The rearrangement joins TRBV18 to TRBJ1-6; weak D call: TRBD1 (6 bases). The CDR3 is 15 residues long. The ends were cut back, 4 bases at V and 5 bases at J, with 12 bases in the middle. The V gene's germline CDR1 is KGHSH and CDR2 LQKENI. CDR3 sequence: CASSLSGGDNSPLHF. In DNA, the CDR3 is TGTGCCAGCTCACTTTCCGGGGGCGATAATTCACCCCTCCACTTT.

The chain has TRBV19 and TRBJ1-4; 9 bases line up with TRBD1. The CDR3 extends over 17 amino acids. The germline V gene encodes CDR1 LNHDA and CDR2 SQIVND (reference sequence). V trimming: 6 bases; J trimming: 7 bases; junction bases outside the gene matches: 15. CDR3 residues: CASSTLSGQGNSEKLFF. CDR3 sequence (DNA): TGTGCCAGTAGCACCCTCTCGGGACAGGGAAACTCTGAAAAACTGTTTTTT.

The V gene is TRBV6-5, the J gene TRBJ1-6; maybe TRBD1 (5 bases). In germline, CDR1 is MNHEY, CDR2 SVGAGI. V lost 6 bases and J lost 7, with 13 bases in between. The CDR3 is made up of 14 amino acids. This CDR3 is CASRQDGLNSPLHF. CDR3 DNA: TGTGCCAGCAGACAGGACGGGTTAAATTCACCCCTCCACTTT.

The gene calls are TRBV18 and TRBJ1-5, with D possibly matching TRBD1 (6 bases). Germline CDR1 reads KGHSH; CDR2 reads LQKENI. V shed 3 bases and J shed 4 bases, with 16 bases lying between them. This CDR3 is 16 amino acids long. The CDR3: CASSPGAIGGNQPQHF. In DNA, the CDR3 is TGTGCCAGCTCACCGGGGGCGATCGGGGGAAATCAGCCCCAGCATTTT.

This clone was detected only a few times. The V and J genes are TRBV24-1 and TRBJ2-3, with 8 bases matching TRBD2. This CDR3 contains 16 residues. Germline V gives CDR1 KGHDR, CDR2 SFDVKD. After removal of 7 bases from V and 2 bases from J, the junction contained 10 bases not matched to a gene. The CDR3 loop is CATSDGRGGLTDTQYF. CDR3 nucleotides: TGTGCCACCAGCGATGGACGGGGGGGTCTCACAGATACGCAGTATTTT.